This T cell receptor (beta chain) was retrieved from a study of OX40 agonist ivuxolimab in advanced cancers. About the full investigation: Ivuxolimab, which targeted the costimulatory receptor OX40 (CD134), was an agonistic, fully human IgG2 monoclonal antibody. Intravenous ivuxolimab was administered to patients every 2 weeks at six dose levels: 0.01, 0.1, 0.3, 1.5, 3 and 10 mg/kg. Partial responses occurred in three dose-escalation patients, of whom one had hepatocellular carcinoma and two had cutaneous melanoma. Prior anti-PD-1, anti-PD-L1 or anti-CTLA-4 therapy was permitted, and about two fifths of dose-escalation patients had received checkpoint inhibitors. Of the 50 to 55 patients in dose escalation, 19 had hepatocellular carcinoma, some 15 had melanoma, 9 had renal cell carcinoma and 9 had head and neck cancer. The monotherapy dose-escalation portion (N ≈ 52 patients) of the phase I ivuxolimab trial is reported in the paper. The dose-escalation cohort was 80% to 90% male with a mean age of around 64 years, ranging from roughly 23 to 85. The purpose of peripheral TCRbeta sequencing was to test whether ivuxolimab changed TCR sequence diversity and led to clonal T-cell expansion. The investigation overall reported the following: After ivuxolimab, CD8+ T cells had more expanded clones than CD4+ T cells on average. In partial responders in the 0.1-3.0 mg/kg groups, normalized peripheral clonal expansion was found to be among the lowest, especially among CD8+ T cells. The antigen specificity of the clonally expanded peripheral T cells was not determined. Low levels of normalized T-cell clonal expansion were also seen in some nonresponding patients. At doses of 0.1 to 3.0 mg/kg, clonal expansion of both CD4+ and CD8+ blood T cells was observed from baseline to week 6.

From cysteine to phenylalanine, the CDR3 is 15 amino acids long. Only the CDR3 part of the read is kept: 45 bases, read in frame from the first base. From V the trimming removes 7 bases and from J it removes 6 bases, while the gene matches leave 9 bases of the junction unaccounted for. According to the germline V gene, CDR1 reads SGHTS and CDR2 reads YDEGEE. The trial excluded patients who had a history of autoimmune disease or were on systemic immunosuppression. Peripheral blood for TCR sequencing was collected from all dose cohorts at baseline, on cycle 4 day 1, and on cycle 7 day 1. Samples were obtained from an open-label, multicenter, first-in-human phase I dose-escalation trial of ivuxolimab. The trial enrolled adults with locally advanced or metastatic head and neck squamous cell, hepatocellular, melanoma or renal cell carcinoma. Before TCR sequencing, CD4+ and CD8+ T cells were separately sorted from peripheral blood.

To sequence the TCRbeta CDR3 region, genomic DNA was isolated from the sorted cells. The immunoSEQ Assay was used for sequencing of TCRbeta CDR3 regions. Held by TCRdb, this immuneACCESS table contains in-frame sequences only and omits some clones. Under half of the omission traces to an unresolved V gene where checked; the cause of the rest is unknown. The sample yields more than 70,000 clones; roughly 89% were counted once. The top ten constitute around 1.5% of the sample. A note on this clone: Its specific antigen is unknown. No base quality information exists; no much larger clone differs at one position.

This clonotype was obtained from an adult with an advanced solid tumor such as melanoma, head and neck, liver or kidney cancer. The material sequenced was CD4+ or CD8+ T cells sorted from blood, taken in a trial of the OX40 agonist ivuxolimab. The chain is encoded by TRBV5-8 joined to TRBJ1-5, with 11 bases in between that match TRBD1. The CDR3 here reads CASSSEGQGGQPQHF. The DNA sequence is as follows: TGTGCCAGCTCCTCCGAGGGACAGGGGGGTCAGCCCCAGCATTTT.